The 9 T cell receptor beta chains given below trace back to one sample, sequenced in a study of T cell responses to AZD1222 COVID-19 vaccine. Repertoires were generated with immunoSEQ multiplex PCR, while TCRdb's copy carries only in-frame clones and drops some. The data show 56,000 or so clones, with around 85% seen just once and more than 12% held by the top ten. This sample comprised peripheral blood, obtained on day 0 of AZD1222 vaccination. These receptors all stem from an adult in good health.

The DNA for the CDR3 is TGCGCCAGCAGCTTGATGGGGGGTAGAGATCAGCCCCAGCATTTT. The encoded protein is CASSLMGGRDQPQHF. The rearrangement links TRBV5-1 to TRBJ1-5; TRBD1 is a possible D gene (5 bases). The CDR3 loop spans 15 amino acids. Germline V gives CDR1 SGHRS, CDR2 YFSETQ. Between the trimmed V and J ends, which lost 1 base and 5 bases, there was a span of 13 bases.

V usage is TRBV30 and J usage is TRBJ2-7; 8 positions match TRBD2. The V gene's germline CDR1 is GTSNPN and CDR2 SVGIG (reference sequence). Unmatched junction bases numbered 8, after V lost 2 bases and J lost 2 bases. This CDR3 spans 15 amino acids. DNA of the CDR3: TGTGCCTGGAGTCACGGACTAGCCCGGACCTACGAGCAGTACTTC. Its translation is CAWSHGLARTYEQYF. The variable domain in full, with the rest retrieved from reference TRBV30 and TRBJ2-7, is SQTIHQWPATLVQPVGSPLSLECTVEGTSNPNLYWYRQAAGRGLQLLFYSVGIGQISSEVPQNLSASRPQDRQFILSSKKLLLSDSGFYLCAWSHGLARTYEQYFGPGTRLTVT.

The CDR3 protein is CASSIGGGYTF. In nucleotides, the CDR3 is TGTGCCAGTAGTATTGGAGGTGGCTACACCTTC. V gene TRBV19 combines with J gene TRBJ1-2; the D is unclear. The CDR3 consists of 11 residues. V lost 3 bases to trimming and J lost 7 bases, with 6 bases between them. Germline V gives CDR1 LNHDA, CDR2 SQIVND (reference sequence).

The chain combines TRBV5-1 with TRBJ2-5; 9 bases fit TRBD1. J was trimmed by 2 bases and V by 2 bases; bases with no gene match: 7. The length of the CDR3 is 16 residues. CDR1 SGHRS and CDR2 YFSETQ come from the germline V gene. The CDR3 spells CASSLGDRDFQETQYF. The DNA of the CDR3 is TGCGCCAGCAGCTTAGGGGACAGGGACTTTCAAGAGACCCAGTACTTC.

The V and J genes are TRBV9 and TRBJ2-5, with TRBD1 matching over 11 bases. Trimming at V came to 3 bases and at J to 5 bases, leaving 6 bases not matched to a gene. CDR1 SGDLS and CDR2 YYNGEE come from the germline V gene. CDR3 length: 15 amino acids. The CDR3 DNA is TGTGCCAGCAGCGCCGGACAGGGGGCTTGGGAGACCCAGTACTTC. Encoded protein: CASSAGQGAWETQYF.

The V and J genes are TRBV4-2 and TRBJ2-1; D may correspond to TRBD1 or TRBD2 (5 bases each). CDR1 LGHNA and CDR2 YNFKEQ come from the germline V gene. CDR3 length: 14 amino acids. Deletions cut 5 bases from V and 10 bases from J, with 18 bases between. Here the CDR3 reads CASSSEGPGDEQFF. The CDR3 region has the DNA TGTGCCAGCAGCTCAGAGGGCCCCGGGGACGAGCAGTTCTTC.

This clone is a singleton in its sample. The rearrangement joins TRBV6-5 to TRBJ2-7; possibly TRBD1 or TRBD2 for D (5 bases each). Trimming took 6 bases from V and 0 from J, leaving 15 bases between them. The CDR3 contains 15 residues. From germline, CDR1 is MNHEY and CDR2 SVGAGI. This CDR3 is CASREGQVSSYEQYF. CDR3 bases: TGTGCCAGCAGAGAGGGGCAGGTGAGCTCCTACGAGCAGTACTTC.

This chain connects TRBV5-4 to TRBJ1-1; tentative D call: TRBD1 (6 bases). This CDR3 comprises 14 residues. The germline V gene has CDR1 SGHNT and CDR2 YYREEE (reference sequence). V was clipped by 7 bases and J by 9 bases, with 22 bases between them. This CDR3 reads CASWHNRGDRQAFF. CDR3 nucleotide sequence: TGTGCCAGCTGGCACAATAGGGGGGACCGCCAAGCTTTCTTT.

The chain recombines TRBV7-9 with TRBJ1-4; 11 nucleotides align to TRBD1. CDR3 length: 15 residues. Trimming removed 5 bases from V and 7 bases from J; junction bases left unmatched: 6. The germline V gene encodes CDR1 SEHNR and CDR2 FQNEAQ (reference sequence). The CDR3 sequence: CASSTWTGGVEKLFF. For the CDR3, the DNA is TGTGCCAGCAGCACTTGGACAGGGGGCGTTGAAAAACTGTTTTTT. Full variable domain (missing parts from reference TRBV7-9 and TRBJ1-4): DTGVSQNPRHKITKRGQNVTFRCDPISEHNRLYWYRQTLGQGPEFLTYFQNEAQLEKSRLLSDRFSAERPKGSFSTLEIQRTEQGDSAMYLCASSTWTGGVEKLFFGSGTQLSVL.